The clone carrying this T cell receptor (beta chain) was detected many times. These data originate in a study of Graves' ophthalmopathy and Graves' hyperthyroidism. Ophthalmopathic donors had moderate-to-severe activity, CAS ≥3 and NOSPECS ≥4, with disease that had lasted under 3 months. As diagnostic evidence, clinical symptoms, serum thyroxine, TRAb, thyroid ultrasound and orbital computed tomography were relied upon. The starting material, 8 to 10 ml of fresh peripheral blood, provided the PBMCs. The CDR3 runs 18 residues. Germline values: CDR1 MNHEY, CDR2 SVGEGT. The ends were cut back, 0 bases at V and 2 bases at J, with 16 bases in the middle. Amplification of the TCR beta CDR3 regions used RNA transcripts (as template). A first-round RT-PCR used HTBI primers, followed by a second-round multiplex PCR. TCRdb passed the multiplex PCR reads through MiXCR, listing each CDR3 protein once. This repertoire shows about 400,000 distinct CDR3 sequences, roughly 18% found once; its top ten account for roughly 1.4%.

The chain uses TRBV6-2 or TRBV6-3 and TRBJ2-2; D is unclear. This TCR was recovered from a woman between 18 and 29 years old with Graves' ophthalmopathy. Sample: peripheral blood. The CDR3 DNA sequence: TGTGCCAGCAGTTACTCGATCGCTGCTAGTACTAACACCGGGGAGCTGTTTTTT. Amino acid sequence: CASSYSIAASTNTGELFF.